This T cell receptor beta chain originates from a study of siplizumab effects on memory and regulatory T cells. General study results and limits: Siplizumab gave mappable alloreactive CD4+ clones an average Treg-derived fraction of about 69%, against over 25% in controls. Few alloreactive clones mapped to unstimulated subsets.

Assays were performed on 10^5 or so TCR templates per sample. Profiled with immunoSEQ multiplex PCR; TCRdb holds only in-frame clones, not every one. The sample has about 63,000 clones, roughly 80% seen once. This CDR3 is 15 amino acids long. Trimming shortened V by 4 bases and J by 2 bases, and 12 bases separated the two germline ends. Germline assignment: CDR1 MNHNS and CDR2 SASEGT. Sequences were generated from unstimulated naive, memory, effector memory and TEMRA subsets in a few donor pairs. Note on this clone: Its antigen is unidentified.

The genes are TRBV6-1 and TRBJ1-5; D uncertain. This TCR was recovered from a human donor in good health. Material: memory CD4+ T cells sorted from blood. DNA of the CDR3: TGTGCCAGCAGTGTGGTAATACAGCGCAATCAGCCCCAGCATTTT. It yields the protein CASSVVIQRNQPQHF.